This T cell receptor (beta chain) was captured by sequencing in a study of OX40 agonist ivuxolimab in advanced cancers. Repertoires were generated with immunoSEQ multiplex PCR, while TCRdb's copy carries only in-frame clones and drops some. This sample has around 62,000 clones; about 80% occur once, and the top ten carry about 5.1%. Study-wide results and caveats: Clonal expansion was seen in CD4+ and CD8+ blood T cells by week 6 at 0.1 to 3.0 mg/kg.

Germline V gene data show CDR1 as LNHDA and CDR2 as SQIVND (reference sequence). This CDR3 has 14 amino acids. With respect to this clone: The antigen remains undetermined. An end of the junction does not agree with germline; a read error may underlie this.

V usage is TRBV19 and J usage is TRBJ1-1, with TRBD1 identical over 7 bases. The sample here was CD4+ or CD8+ T cells sorted from blood, taken in a trial of the OX40 agonist ivuxolimab. This TCR derives from an adult with an advanced solid tumor such as melanoma, head and neck, liver or kidney cancer. The CDR3 DNA is TGTGCCAGTAGTAAGGGACAGTTGAAGACTGAAGCTTTCTTT. The encoded protein is CASSKGQLKTEAFF.